The subject of this entry is one T cell receptor (beta chain). The data originate from a study of OX40 agonist ivuxolimab in advanced cancers. Across the whole study: As their treatment, patients were administered ivuxolimab, an agonistic anti-OX40 (CD134) antibody.

Systemic immunosuppression or autoimmune disease history was grounds to exclude patients. Clones were sequenced by immunoSEQ multiplex PCR, and TCRdb holds only the in-frame ones, with some missing. This table holds roughly 56,000 clones, about 85% found once. This CDR3 has 14 amino acids. Germline lookup yields CDR1 SNHLY and CDR2 FYNNEI. The chain couples TRBV2 to TRBJ2-5; 10 bases fit TRBD2. With the DNA end fitting TRBJ2-7 better, the J assignment may be wrong. This sample comprised CD4+ or CD8+ T cells sorted from blood, obtained in a trial of the OX40 agonist ivuxolimab. The TCR was taken from an adult with an advanced solid tumor such as melanoma, head and neck, liver or kidney cancer. CDR3 nucleotide sequence: TGTGCCAGCACGATAGCGGGAGGTATCAGCGAGCAGTACTTC. This encodes CASTIAGGISEQYF.